This TCR beta chain was sequenced for a study of blood T cells in healthy people across ages. A second PCR, run for roughly 7 to 11 cycles, used a sample-barcoded 5' primer plus a J-beta primer mix. One entry per CDR3 protein, called by TCRdb with MiXCR from the 5' RACE reads. The sample shows nearly 1 million distinct CDR3 sequences, 51% of them seen only once. The CDR3 totals 14 residues. The germline V gene has CDR1 MDHEN and CDR2 SYDVKM. V lost 6 bases, J lost 5 bases, and 16 bases lay in between. The chain recombines TRBV28 with TRBJ2-5; D ambiguous. This clonotype was obtained from a woman aged 55-75 years in good health. Sequenced input: blood. The CDR3 nucleotides read TGTGCCAGCAGCCCCACGGACGGGCCGGAGACCCAGTACTTC. Its protein is CASSPTDGPETQYF.